This passage covers 11 T cell receptor beta chains from one sample sequenced in a study of blood T cell repertoires in COVID-19 (dated by TCRdb to the early 2020s). The library was obtained by the immunoSEQ multiplex PCR assay. What TCRdb holds here is the immuneACCESS table cut down to in-frame rearrangements. Part of the clones is not present; checked against another copy, under half of the missing clones reflect an unresolved V gene, and the others are unexplained. The sample contains around 140,000 clones, about nine tenths of them found a single time. The ten most abundant clones make up just under 0.95% of the sample. Sequenced material: peripheral blood. Source of these receptors: a woman between 45 and 60 years old with acute or convalescent COVID-19.

The rearrangement uses TRBV5-4 and TRBJ1-2; the D gene is possibly TRBD1 (5 bases). V lost 2 bases and J 6 bases, leaving 8 bases between the germline ends. The CDR3 extends over 12 amino acids. CDR1 and CDR2 from the germline V gene are SGHNT and YYREEE (reference sequence). The CDR3 DNA is TGTGCCAGCAGCTTTGCGGGGGATGGCTACACCTTC. This translates into CASSFAGDGYTF.

This chain connects TRBV9 to TRBJ2-1; 9 bases agree with TRBD2. This CDR3 is built from 18 residues. Germline loops: CDR1 SGDLS, CDR2 YYNGEE. Trimming removed 0 bases from V and 6 bases from J; junction bases left unmatched: 13. CDR3 protein: CASSVVGLGGRGSNEQFF. CDR3 DNA: TGTGCCAGCAGCGTAGTAGGATTGGGCGGGAGGGGTAGCAATGAGCAGTTCTTC.

V is TRBV5-1 and J is TRBJ1-2; possibly TRBD1 for D (5 bases). Germline V gives CDR1 SGHRS, CDR2 YFSETQ. The V end lost 0 bases, the J end lost 3 bases, and 12 bases lay between the germline ends. This CDR3 is 15 amino acids long. The CDR3 reads CASSLAAGEDYGYTF. For the CDR3, the DNA is TGCGCCAGCAGCTTGGCCGCGGGGGAAGACTATGGCTACACCTTC.

J is TRBJ1-2 and V is TRBV5-1; maybe TRBD1 (5 bases). This CDR3 comprises 16 residues. The V end lost 0 bases, the J end lost 1 base, and 13 bases lay between the germline ends. CDR1 is SGHRS and CDR2 is YFSETQ in the germline V gene. CDR3: CASSLEPGLNNYGYTF. CDR3 in DNA: TGCGCCAGCAGCTTGGAACCAGGGCTGAATAACTATGGCTACACCTTC. The full variable domain, rest sourced from reference TRBV5-1 and TRBJ1-2, is KAGVTQTPRYLIKTRGQQVTLSCSPISGHRSVSWYQQTPGQGLQFLFEYFSETQRNKGNFPGRFSGRQFSNSRSEMNVSTLELGDSALYLCASSLEPGLNNYGYTFGSGTRLTVV.

The V and J genes are TRBV3-1 (or the pseudogene TRBV3-2) and TRBJ2-3; D is uncertain. Germline V gene data show CDR1 as LGHDT and CDR2 as YNNKEL (reference sequence). Trimming took off 1 base at V and 0 bases at J, with 11 bases between the two ends. This CDR3 region has 16 residues. This CDR3 reads CASSQGSETSTDTQYF. CDR3 in DNA: TGTGCCAGCAGCCAAGGTTCGGAGACTAGCACAGATACGCAGTATTTT.

The chain combines TRBV5-1 with TRBJ2-3, with 7 bases identical to TRBD2. V shed 0 bases, J shed 2 bases, and the junction held 6 bases outside the gene matches. Germline V gene data show CDR1 as SGHRS and CDR2 as YFSETQ. The CDR3 totals 16 residues. Written as DNA, the CDR3 is TGCGCCAGCAGCTTGGACCCGGGGAGGGACACAGATACGCAGTATTTT. Protein product: CASSLDPGRDTDTQYF.

This clone was found once. The chain couples TRBV11-2 to TRBJ1-2; a possible D gene is TRBD1 (6 bases). CDR1 and CDR2 (germline): SGHAT, FQNNGV. CDR3 length: 15 amino acids. Trimming pared 0 bases from V and 8 bases from J, leaving 16 bases between. CDR3 nucleotide sequence: TGTGCCAGCAGCTTAGATTTGGCAGGGCAGGGGGGCTACACCTTC. Its protein is CASSLDLAGQGGYTF.

The chain joins TRBV5-6 to TRBJ1-2; 12 bases match TRBD1. This CDR3 region has 16 residues. Trimming took 4 bases from V and 5 from J; bases not matched to a gene: 9. The germline gives CDR1 SGHDT, CDR2 YYEEEE. The CDR3 coding sequence is TGTGCCAGCAGCGGTGGGACAGGGGGCGCGAGATATGGCTACACCTTC. It translates to CASSGGTGGARYGYTF.

The chain carries TRBV19 and TRBJ2-7, with 12 bases lining up with TRBD2. Germline-derived CDR1 and CDR2 are LNHDA and SQIVND (reference sequence). The CDR3 is 16 amino acids. V gave up 5 bases and J gave up 5 bases; unmatched junction bases: 10. The chain's CDR3 is CASSPSLAGGSHEQYF. DNA for the CDR3: TGTGCCAGTAGTCCTTCCCTAGCGGGAGGGTCCCACGAGCAGTACTTC.

The rearrangement joins TRBV6-1 to TRBJ2-3; TRBD1 might be the D (5 bases). The V and J ends lost 2 bases and 4 bases respectively, with 16 bases between them. CDR1 MNHNS and CDR2 SASEGT come from the germline V gene. CDR3 length equals 16 residues. The CDR3 loop is CASSEPRGGGADTQYF. CDR3 coding DNA: TGTGCCAGCAGTGAACCAAGGGGCGGCGGAGCAGATACGCAGTATTTT.

This chain connects TRBV10-1 to TRBJ2-3, with 7 bases aligning to TRBD2. The CDR3 is made up of 14 amino acids. V was clipped by 10 bases and J by 5 bases; unmatched bases: 12. Looked up from germline, CDR1 is WNHNN and CDR2 is SYGVQD (reference sequence). The CDR3 nucleotides are TGCGCCACCTCCTCTGGGGAGGGCAGAGATACGCAGTATTTT. Amino acid sequence: CATSSGEGRDTQYF.